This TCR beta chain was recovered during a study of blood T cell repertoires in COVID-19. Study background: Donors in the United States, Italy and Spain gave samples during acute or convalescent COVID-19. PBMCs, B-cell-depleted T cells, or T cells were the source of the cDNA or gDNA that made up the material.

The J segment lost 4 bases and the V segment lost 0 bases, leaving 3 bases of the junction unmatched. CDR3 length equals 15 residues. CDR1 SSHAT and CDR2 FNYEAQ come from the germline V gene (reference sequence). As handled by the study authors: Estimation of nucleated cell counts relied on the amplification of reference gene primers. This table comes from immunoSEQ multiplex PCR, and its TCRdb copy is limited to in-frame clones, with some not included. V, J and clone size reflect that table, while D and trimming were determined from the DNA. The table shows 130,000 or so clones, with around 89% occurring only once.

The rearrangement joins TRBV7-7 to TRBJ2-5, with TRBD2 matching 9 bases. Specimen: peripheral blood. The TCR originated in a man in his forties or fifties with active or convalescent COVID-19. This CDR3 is CASSLASGSGETQYF. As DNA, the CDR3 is TGTGCCAGCAGCTTAGCTAGCGGGAGCGGAGAGACCCAGTACTTC. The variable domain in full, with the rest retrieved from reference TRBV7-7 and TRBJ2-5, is GAGVSQSPRYKVTKRGQDVTLRCDPISSHATLYWYQQALGQGPEFLTYFNYEAQPDKSGLPSDRFSAERPEGSISTLTIQRTEQRDSAMYRCASSLASGSGETQYFGPGTRLLVL.